The present TCR beta chain was sequenced within a study of shared clonotypes between healthy human individuals (dated by TCRdb to the early 2020s). With respect to the entire study: A couple of women and a few men aged 18 to 49 years were included in the cohort. Blood TCR repertoires of five healthy adults were deeply sequenced to estimate repertoire size and the extent of clonotype sharing between individuals. Per donor, leukapheresis produced somewhere between about 0.94 and 9.5 billion PBMCs. For each donor, CD4 naive and CD4 memory were each given three plates, CD8 naive was given two plates, and CD8 memory was given one plate. Different laboratories and diverse techniques were used to prepare libraries and sequence TCR repertoires, to increase sequencing depth and limit assay-specific biases. Here is what the overall study found, with its caveats: Across a handful of donors, around 5% of naive CD4, approximately 3.6% of naive CD8, roughly 2.2% of memory CD4, and approximately 0.4% of memory CD8 clonotypes were shared. Clonotypes shared by all four sorted-subset donors showed higher generation probabilities than non-shared clonotypes. The genetic and exposure-history diversity represented was limited by the small number of donors. Pairwise subsampling led to the expectation that sequencing depth would affect the degree of clonotype sharing among donors. Larger estimated clonotype richness was generally found for naive subsets than for memory subsets. Rarefaction of sorted-subset datasets indicated incomplete sequencing despite the large sequencing depth. Only blood was sampled, and tissue TCR repertoires likely differ from those in blood.

Sequences MGHRA (CDR1) and YSYEKL (CDR2) are obtained from the germline V gene. The CDR3 measures 17 amino acids from cysteine to phenylalanine. This entry keeps only the CDR3 DNA: 51 bases, framed from base 1. V lost 1 base and J lost 4 bases; the stretch between them is 17 bases long. TCR CDR3 regions were amplified from genomic DNA by multiplex PCR using the deep immunoSEQ assay. Extracted genomic DNA from each cell subset was distributed evenly across all wells of several immunoSEQ 96-well plates, and each plate was treated as a replicate. For sorted subsets, 150 to 250 ng genomic DNA, equal to some 30,000 T cell genomes, was loaded into each replicate PCR. Purified libraries were quantified with a Qubit 3.0 fluorometer, sized on a Bioanalyzer 2100, and re-quantified with the KAPA Library Quantification kit. A separate single-read 150-cycle Illumina NextSeq 550 flow cell was used to sequence each immunoSEQ 96-well plate. In the source study's methods: Because the immunoSEQ output included only junctional sequences and no quality scores, the filtering could not be the same as the filtering used for full-length reads. Sequences were annotated with PyIR, a Python wrapper for IgBLAST v1.9, and V/J genes and CDR3 were assigned using IMGT germline references. Reads with weak V/J assignments (E-value above 1e-6), missing CDR3, stop codons, out-of-frame junctions, or ambiguous translated residues were removed. A V3J clonotype was defined by an identical inferred V gene, J gene, and CDR3 amino acid sequence. To compute the percentage overlap between repertoires, the number of shared unique clonotypes was divided by the size of the smaller repertoire. Richness of each repertoire was evaluated using RTK rarefaction, the Chao1 estimator, and Recon v2.1 estimates of unobserved clonotypes. OLGA was used to compute generation probabilities for all TCRbeta clonotypes that the gDNA method yielded from a handful of donors. In TCRdb, the immuneACCESS table is reduced to in-frame sequences with V and J assigned. These tables do not hold every clone; where another copy was compared, an unresolved V gene accounts for under half, and the others remain unexplained. V, J and clone size reflect that table, while D and trimming were determined from the DNA. The sample has some 2.1 million clones on record, 80% to 95% of them singletons. The ten largest account for approximately 1.6% of the sample.

CD8 naive samples consisted of CD45RO-negative cells that were positively selected for CCR7, yielding a CD45RA+CCR7+ population without TemRA cells. Donors were healthy HIV-negative adults with no recently reported acute infections or vaccinations. Every donor was a Caucasian adult living in Nashville, Tennessee, USA. Blood was collected by leukapheresis, and PBMCs were isolated by Ficoll-Histopaque density gradient centrifugation and then cryopreserved in liquid nitrogen vapor phase. Purity and quantity of every magnetically sorted T cell population were checked by analytical flow cytometry. Each sorted fraction had its genomic DNA isolated and then quantified by UV absorbance on a Nanodrop 2000c. Of note for this clone: The specificity of this receptor is unknown. No much larger clone exists at a distance of one base, and base qualities are not known.

This sequence originates from a man aged 18 to 29 in good health. Some clones in this sample may be carry-over from other donors' samples. The sequenced sample consisted of naive CD8+ T cells from PBMCs. The cell subset or site label corresponds to: CD45RA+CCR7+. This chain is built from TRBV4-1 and TRBJ2-1, and the D gene may be TRBD1, 6 bases matching. The DNA is TGCGCCAGCAGCCAAGTGTCGATAGTGGGACAATACAATGAGCAGTTCTTC. Its translation is CASSQVSIVGQYNEQFF.